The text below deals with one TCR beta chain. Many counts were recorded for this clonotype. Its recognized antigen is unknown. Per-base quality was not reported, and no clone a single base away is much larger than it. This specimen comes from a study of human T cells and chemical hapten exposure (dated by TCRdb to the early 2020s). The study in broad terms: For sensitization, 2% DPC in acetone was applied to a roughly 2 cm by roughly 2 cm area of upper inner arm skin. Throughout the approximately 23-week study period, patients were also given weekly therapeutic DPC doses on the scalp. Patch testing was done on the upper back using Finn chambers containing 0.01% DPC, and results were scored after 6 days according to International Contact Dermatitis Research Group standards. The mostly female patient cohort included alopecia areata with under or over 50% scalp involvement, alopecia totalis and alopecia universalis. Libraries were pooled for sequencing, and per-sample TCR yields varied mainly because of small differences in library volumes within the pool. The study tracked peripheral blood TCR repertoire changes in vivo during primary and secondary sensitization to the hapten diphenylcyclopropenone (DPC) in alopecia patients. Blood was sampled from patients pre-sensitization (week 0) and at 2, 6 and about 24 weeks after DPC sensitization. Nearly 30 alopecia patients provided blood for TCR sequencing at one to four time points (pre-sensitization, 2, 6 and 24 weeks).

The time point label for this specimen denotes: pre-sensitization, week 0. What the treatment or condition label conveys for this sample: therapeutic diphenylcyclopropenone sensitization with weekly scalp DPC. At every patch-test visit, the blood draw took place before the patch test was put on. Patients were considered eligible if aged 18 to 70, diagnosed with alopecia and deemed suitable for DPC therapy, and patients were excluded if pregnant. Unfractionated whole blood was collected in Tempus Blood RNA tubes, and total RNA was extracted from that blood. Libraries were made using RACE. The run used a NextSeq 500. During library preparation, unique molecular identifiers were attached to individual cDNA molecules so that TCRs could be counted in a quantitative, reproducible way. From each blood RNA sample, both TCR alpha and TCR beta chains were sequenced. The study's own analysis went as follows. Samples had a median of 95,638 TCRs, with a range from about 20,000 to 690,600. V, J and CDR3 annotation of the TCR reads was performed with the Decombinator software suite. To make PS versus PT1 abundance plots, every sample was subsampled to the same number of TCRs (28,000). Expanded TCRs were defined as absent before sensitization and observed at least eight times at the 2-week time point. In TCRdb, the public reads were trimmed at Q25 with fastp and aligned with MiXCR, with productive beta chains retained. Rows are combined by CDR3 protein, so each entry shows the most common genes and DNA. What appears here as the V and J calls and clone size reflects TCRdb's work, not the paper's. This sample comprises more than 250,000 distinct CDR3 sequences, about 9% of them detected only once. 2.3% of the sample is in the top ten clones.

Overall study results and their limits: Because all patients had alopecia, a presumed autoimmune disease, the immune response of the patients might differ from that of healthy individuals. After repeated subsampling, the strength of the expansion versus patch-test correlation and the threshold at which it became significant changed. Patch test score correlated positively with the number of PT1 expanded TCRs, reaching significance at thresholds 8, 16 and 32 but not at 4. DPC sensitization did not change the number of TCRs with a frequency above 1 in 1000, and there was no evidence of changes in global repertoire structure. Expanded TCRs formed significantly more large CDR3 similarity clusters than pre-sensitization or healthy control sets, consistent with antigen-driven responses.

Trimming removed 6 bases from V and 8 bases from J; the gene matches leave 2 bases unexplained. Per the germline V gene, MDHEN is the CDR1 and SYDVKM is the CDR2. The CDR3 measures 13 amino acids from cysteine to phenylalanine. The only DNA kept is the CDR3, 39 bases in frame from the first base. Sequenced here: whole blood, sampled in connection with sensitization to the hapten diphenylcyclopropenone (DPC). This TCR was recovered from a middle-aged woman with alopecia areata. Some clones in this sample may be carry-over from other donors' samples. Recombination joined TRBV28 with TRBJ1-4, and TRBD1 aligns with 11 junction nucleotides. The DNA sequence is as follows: TGTGCCAGCAGGGGACAGGGGGGCGAAAAACTGTTTTTT. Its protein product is CASRGQGGEKLFF.